A single sample gave rise to the 26 T cell receptor beta chains below, sequenced in a study of sequential checkpoint blockade in melanoma. Only in-frame clones appear in the TCRdb table, and some are missing; sequencing was by immunoSEQ multiplex PCR. The sample has 5,600 or so clones; approximately 50% are singletons. Treatment of the sample: randomized to nivolumab then ipilimumab (arm A) or the reverse (arm B). Sequenced here: CD8+ T cells sorted from blood (inferred from file names), sampled from a patient given nivolumab and ipilimumab in sequence. These receptors originate from a human donor with melanoma.

This clone is hyperexpanded (1% or more) by share. The V gene is TRBV27, the J gene TRBJ2-2, with 7 bases matching TRBD1. J gave up 2 bases and V 4 bases, and 10 bases lay outside the gene matches. CDR3 length: 17 amino acids. Germline CDR1 MNHEY, CDR2 SMNVEV (reference sequence). The CDR3 DNA reads TGTGCCAGCAGTTCGCACAGACAGGGAATAAACACCGGGGAGCTGTTTTTT. Its protein is CASSSHRQGINTGELFF.

This sequence joins TRBV7-3 and TRBJ1-3; 7 positions agree with TRBD1. There are 15 residues in the CDR3. V gave up 5 bases and J gave up 4 bases; unmatched junction bases: 8. Per the germline V gene, CDR1 is SGHTA and CDR2 is FQGTGA. The CDR3, as DNA: TGTGCCAGCAGCACCGAGGACAGGCCAGGAAACACCATATATTTT. The encoded protein is CASSTEDRPGNTIYF. Together with reference TRBV7-3 and TRBJ1-3, the CDR3 gives the full variable domain: GAGVSQTPSNKVTEKGKYVELRCDPISGHTALYWYRQSLGQGPEFLIYFQGTGAADDSGLPNDRFFAVRPEGSVSTLKIQRTERGDSAVYLCASSTEDRPGNTIYFGEGSWLTVV.

The chain recombines TRBV6-1 with TRBJ2-7; no reliable D call. Germline V gene lookup returns CDR1 MNHNS and CDR2 SASEGT. This CDR3 has 16 amino acids. With 7 bases removed from V and 0 bases from J, the gap between germline ends came to 19 bases. Here the CDR3 reads CASNDLEFRDSYEQYF. As DNA, the CDR3 is TGTGCCAGCAATGATCTGGAGTTCAGAGACTCCTACGAGCAGTACTTC.

This chain uses TRBV7-9 with TRBJ2-1; tentatively, D is TRBD1 (5 bases). The CDR3 is 15 residues long. V shed 1 base and J shed 6 bases, with 13 bases lying between them. Germline CDR1 reads SEHNR; CDR2 reads FQNEAQ (reference sequence). The CDR3 region has the DNA TGTGCCAGCAGCTTAGGGGTTCGCAGGGCCAATGAGCAGTTCTTC. This encodes CASSLGVRRANEQFF.

This chain links TRBV9 with TRBJ2-7, with 8 bases aligning to TRBD2. V gave up 0 bases and J gave up 2 bases; unmatched junction bases: 4. The CDR3 extends over 15 amino acids. Germline V gene sequence: CDR1 SGDLS, CDR2 YYNGEE. CDR3 region: CASSVGDSGTYEQYF. The CDR3 DNA reads as TGTGCCAGCAGCGTAGGAGATAGCGGGACCTACGAGCAGTACTTC.

This clone was counted a single time. The V and J genes are TRBV19 and TRBJ2-1; 9 bases are a match to TRBD1. Germline CDR1 LNHDA, CDR2 SQIVND (reference sequence). V dropped 10 bases and J dropped 7; count of bases not matched to a gene: 8. This CDR3 is built from 13 residues. CDR3 DNA sequence: TGTGCCACCGGACAGGGGCTGGGGAATGAGCAGTTCTTC. Protein sequence: CATGQGLGNEQFF.

This clone was detected only a few times. V gene TRBV10-3 combines with J gene TRBJ1-2; D is unclear. CDR1 is ENHRY and CDR2 is SYGVKD in the germline V gene. CDR3 length equals 12 residues. V gave up 7 bases and J gave up 8 bases, with 14 bases separating them. The CDR3 loop reads CAINITAPGYTF. As DNA, the CDR3 is TGTGCCATCAACATCACAGCCCCGGGCTACACCTTC.

This clone was found a few times. The chain joins TRBV5-6 to TRBJ2-5; maybe TRBD2 (5 bases). Looked up from germline, CDR1 is SGHDT and CDR2 is YYEEEE. The CDR3 is 14 amino acids. Trimming removed 1 base at V and 6 bases at J, with 13 bases between. CDR3 protein: CASSLKASYQTQYF. DNA of the CDR3: TGTGCCAGCAGCTTGAAGGCTAGCTATCAGACCCAGTACTTC.

V gene TRBV4-1 combines with J gene TRBJ2-7, with D perhaps TRBD2 (5 bases). The CDR3 runs to 15 residues. Per the germline V gene, CDR1 is MGHRA and CDR2 is YSYEKL. The ends were cut back, 0 bases at V and 5 bases at J, with 14 bases in the middle. CDR3 protein: CASSQEEGSWHEQYF. Written as DNA, the CDR3 is TGCGCCAGCAGCCAAGAAGAGGGTAGCTGGCACGAGCAGTACTTC.

This clone is medium-sized. The V and J genes are TRBV4-1 and TRBJ2-2; 8 bases map to TRBD1. V lost 2 bases, J lost 6 bases, and 11 bases stayed unmatched. The CDR3 contains 17 residues. In germline, CDR1 is MGHRA, CDR2 YSYEKL. CDR3: CASSQQGAQIMAGELFF. The DNA of the CDR3 is TGCGCCAGCAGCCAACAGGGGGCGCAGATTATGGCCGGGGAGCTGTTTTTT.

Remarks on this clone: Other DNA sequences in the sample encode the same CDR3. V gene TRBV6-5 combines with J gene TRBJ2-1, with D hard to call. This CDR3 has 12 amino acids. The germline gives CDR1 MNHEY, CDR2 SVGAGI. V lost 6 bases, J lost 8 bases, and 11 bases lay in between. The CDR3 DNA follows: TGTGCCAGCAGCACTGACTCCGATGAGCAGTTCTTC. This gives the protein CASSTDSDEQFF.

The rearrangement joins TRBV27 to TRBJ2-7, with 7 positions matching TRBD1. CDR1 MNHEY and CDR2 SMNVEV come from the germline V gene (reference sequence). There are 11 residues in the CDR3. V shed 8 bases and J 5 bases; nucleotides not matched to a gene: 3. The CDR3 DNA sequence: TGTGCCAGCTATGACAGGGACGAGCAGTACTTC. This translates into CASYDRDEQYF.

This clone was observed a handful of times. The genes are TRBV28 and TRBJ2-3; TRBD2 is a possible D gene (5 bases). The germline gives CDR1 MDHEN, CDR2 SYDVKM. The V and J ends lost 2 bases and 4 bases respectively, with 22 bases between them. CDR3 length equals 18 residues. The DNA for the CDR3 is TGTGCCAGCAGTTTAGGTTTGGTAAGAGGGTCGGCCCCAGATACGCAGTATTTT. It translates to CASSLGLVRGSAPDTQYF.

This chain uses TRBV7-2 with TRBJ2-7; a possible D gene is TRBD2 (6 bases). Germline V gives CDR1 SGHTA, CDR2 FQGNSA. Trimming stripped 4 bases from V and 5 bases from J, with 12 bases between. The CDR3 sequence is 13 residues long. CDR3 bases: TGTGCCAGCAGCTATAATACGGGGGACGAGCAGTACTTC. It encodes CASSYNTGDEQYF.

This clone is medium-sized (0.01 to 0.1%) by share. In nucleotides, the CDR3 is TGTGCCAGCAGCTTAGGTCTAGCGGGAGATACGCAGTATTTT. Translation: CASSLGLAGDTQYF. This sequence joins TRBV13 and TRBJ2-3; 8 nucleotides agree with TRBD2. The germline CDR1 and CDR2 sequences are PRHDT and FYEKMQ (reference sequence). V lost 0 bases to trimming and J lost 5 bases; unmatched junction nucleotides: 1. The CDR3 spans 14 residues. Full variable domain (remainder filled in from reference TRBV13 and TRBJ2-3): AAGVIQSPRHLIKEKRETATLKCYPIPRHDTVYWYQQGPGQDPQFLISFYEKMQSDKGSIPDRFSAQQFSDYHSELNMSSLELGDSALYFCASSLGLAGDTQYFGPGTRLTVL.

The chain couples TRBV28 to TRBJ1-1; 9 nucleotides agree with TRBD1. The germline V gene encodes CDR1 MDHEN and CDR2 SYDVKM. V lost 1 base to trimming and J lost 7 bases; unmatched junction nucleotides: 7. The CDR3 covers 15 residues. The CDR3 reads CASSLYEGQGLEAFF. The CDR3 bases are TGTGCCAGCAGTTTATACGAAGGACAGGGGCTTGAAGCTTTCTTT. Full variable domain (outside the CDR3, taken from reference TRBV28 and TRBJ1-1): DVKVTQSSRYLVKRTGEKVFLECVQDMDHENMFWYRQDPGLGLRLIYFSYDVKMKEKGDIPEGYSVSREKKERFSLILESASTNQTSMYLCASSLYEGQGLEAFFGQGTRLTVV.

This clone was seen a few times. V gene TRBV29-1 combines with J gene TRBJ2-7; D possibly corresponds to TRBD2 (7 bases). The length of the CDR3 is 14 residues. Between the trimmed V and J ends, which lost 6 bases and 3 bases, there was a span of 18 bases. Germline assignment: CDR1 SQVTM and CDR2 ANQGSEA. DNA of the CDR3: TGCAGCGTCGGGGGGACTGGACAGAGCTACGAGCAGTACTTC. Its protein is CSVGGTGQSYEQYF.

This clone has only a few counts. Here the CDR3 DNA reads TGCGCCAGCAGTGCCAGGGGGACAGGGCCGGGAACCGGGGAGCTGTTTTTT. Amino acids: CASSARGTGPGTGELFF. The chain carries TRBV10-1 and TRBJ2-2, with TRBD1 matching 9 bases. From germline, CDR1 is WNHNN and CDR2 SYGVQD (reference sequence). This CDR3 has 17 amino acids. After removal of 4 bases from V and 5 bases from J, the junction contained 11 bases not matched to a gene.

The V gene is TRBV6-5, the J gene TRBJ2-7, with TRBD1 identical over 9 bases. The CDR3 length is 14 residues. Germline assignment: CDR1 MNHEY and CDR2 SVGAGI. V gave up 5 bases and J gave up 3 bases; unmatched junction bases: 5. The CDR3 is CASSERDRDYEQYF. DNA of the CDR3: TGTGCCAGCAGTGAACGGGACAGGGACTACGAGCAGTACTTC.

This chain connects TRBV7-8 to TRBJ1-5; D gene ambiguous. The germline gives CDR1 SGHVS, CDR2 FQNEAQ. V lost 0 bases and J 9 bases, leaving 18 bases between the germline ends. This CDR3 is built from 16 residues. The CDR3 spells CASSLARSLGVWPQHF. DNA of the CDR3: TGTGCCAGCAGCTTAGCGCGATCATTAGGAGTCTGGCCCCAGCATTTT.

V and J are TRBV7-3 and TRBJ1-1, with no clear D. Germline CDR1 SGHTA, CDR2 FQGTGA. The CDR3 has 13 residues. The V end was cut by 5 bases, the J end by 5 bases, with 12 bases between. The CDR3 reads CASSPGSRTEAFF. In nucleotides, the CDR3 is TGTGCCAGCAGCCCCGGAAGCAGGACTGAAGCTTTCTTT. Full variable domain (missing parts from reference TRBV7-3 and TRBJ1-1): GAGVSQTPSNKVTEKGKYVELRCDPISGHTALYWYRQSLGQGPEFLIYFQGTGAADDSGLPNDRFFAVRPEGSVSTLKIQRTERGDSAVYLCASSPGSRTEAFFGQGTRLTVV.

The chain employs TRBV6-6 and TRBJ2-7; TRBD1 is a possible D gene (6 bases). CDR3 length: 15 residues. Trimming stripped 5 bases from V and 0 bases from J, with 14 bases between. Germline V lookup: CDR1 MNHNY, CDR2 SVGAGI (reference sequence). The CDR3 nucleotides are TGTGCCAGCAGTGCATCAGGGGACAACTCCTACGAGCAGTACTTC. Translated: CASSASGDNSYEQYF.

The V gene is TRBV4-3, the J gene TRBJ2-7; TRBD2 might be the D (5 bases). Trimming shortened V by 2 bases and J by 0 bases, and 8 bases separated the two germline ends. The germline CDR1 and CDR2 sequences are LGHNA and YSLEER. The CDR3 length is 14 residues. The CDR3 protein is CASSQHTSSYEQYF. As DNA, the CDR3 is TGCGCCAGCAGCCAACACACTAGCTCCTACGAGCAGTACTTC.

The genes are TRBV7-9 and TRBJ2-3; 7 bases match TRBD1. Germline assignment: CDR1 SEHNR and CDR2 FQNEAQ (reference sequence). The CDR3 loop spans 16 amino acids. Trimming removed 0 bases from V and 1 base from J; junction bases left unmatched: 4. CDR3 sequence reads: CASSLARDRGTDTQYF. The CDR3 bases are TGTGCCAGCAGCTTAGCGCGAGACAGGGGCACAGATACGCAGTATTTT.

This clone was seen only a few times. Here the CDR3 DNA reads TGTGCCAGCAGCTCCCGGGACAGGGGTGCCTACGAGCAGTACTTC. It specifies CASSSRDRGAYEQYF. The V and J genes are TRBV7-9 and TRBJ2-7; TRBD1 aligns across 10 bases. The CDR3 has 15 amino acids. Germline assignment: CDR1 SEHNR and CDR2 FQNEAQ (reference sequence). V gave up 4 bases and J gave up 2 bases; unmatched junction bases: 5.

This chain links TRBV28 with TRBJ2-5; D is uncertain. Germline V gene sequence: CDR1 MDHEN, CDR2 SYDVKM. The CDR3 has 14 residues. Trimming removed 2 bases from V and 3 bases from J, with 10 bases in between. The CDR3 loop reads CASSLVGGEETQYF. As DNA, the CDR3 is TGTGCCAGCAGTTTAGTTGGCGGAGAAGAGACCCAGTACTTC.